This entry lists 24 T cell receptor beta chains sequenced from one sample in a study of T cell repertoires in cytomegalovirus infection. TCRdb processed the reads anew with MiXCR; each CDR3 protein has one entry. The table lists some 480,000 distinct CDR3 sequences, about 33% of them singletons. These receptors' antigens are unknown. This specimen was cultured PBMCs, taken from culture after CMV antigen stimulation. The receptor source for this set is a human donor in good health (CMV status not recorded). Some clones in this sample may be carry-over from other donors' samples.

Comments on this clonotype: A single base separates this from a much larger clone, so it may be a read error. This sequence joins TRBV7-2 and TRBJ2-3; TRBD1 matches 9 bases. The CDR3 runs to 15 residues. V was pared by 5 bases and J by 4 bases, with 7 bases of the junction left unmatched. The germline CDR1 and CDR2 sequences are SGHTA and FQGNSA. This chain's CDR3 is CASSIAGQGADTQYF. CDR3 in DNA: TGTGCCAGCAGCATCGCGGGACAGGGAGCAGATACGCAGTATTTT.

CDR3 nucleotide sequence: TGTGCCTGGAGCAGGGGGCTAGGCACAGATACGCAGTATTTT. As protein: CAWSRGLGTDTQYF. The chain recombines TRBV30 with TRBJ2-3, with 8 bases aligning to TRBD1. There are 14 residues in the CDR3. The V gene end was trimmed by 3 bases and the J gene end by 1 base; junction bases not matched to a gene: 3. Germline loops: CDR1 GTSNPN, CDR2 SVGIG (reference sequence).

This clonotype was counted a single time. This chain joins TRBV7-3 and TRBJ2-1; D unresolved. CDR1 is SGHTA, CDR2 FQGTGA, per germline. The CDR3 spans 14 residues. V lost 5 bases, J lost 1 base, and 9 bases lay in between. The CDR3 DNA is TGTGCCAGCAGCCCCTCAGAGTCCTACAATGAGCAGTTCTTC. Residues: CASSPSESYNEQFF. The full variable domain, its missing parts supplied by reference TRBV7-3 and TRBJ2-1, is GAGVSQTPSNKVTEKGKYVELRCDPISGHTALYWYRQSLGQGPEFLIYFQGTGAADDSGLPNDRFFAVRPEGSVSTLKIQRTERGDSAVYLCASSPSESYNEQFFGPGTRLTVL.

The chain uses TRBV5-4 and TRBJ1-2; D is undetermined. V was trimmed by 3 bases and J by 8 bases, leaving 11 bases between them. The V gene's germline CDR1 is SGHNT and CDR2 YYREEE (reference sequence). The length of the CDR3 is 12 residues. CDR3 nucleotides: TGTGCCAGCAGCTCGCCGGGGTCGGGCTACACCTTC. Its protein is CASSSPGSGYTF.

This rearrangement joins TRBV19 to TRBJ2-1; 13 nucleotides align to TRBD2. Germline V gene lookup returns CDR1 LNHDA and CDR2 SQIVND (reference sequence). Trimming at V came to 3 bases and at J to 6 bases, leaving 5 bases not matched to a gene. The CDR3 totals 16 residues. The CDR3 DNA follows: TGTGCCAGTAGTATCCGGACTAGCGGGAGTATCAATGAGCAGTTCTTC. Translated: CASSIRTSGSINEQFF. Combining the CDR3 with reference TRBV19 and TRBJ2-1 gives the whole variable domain DGGITQSPKYLFRKEGQNVTLSCEQNLNHDAMYWYRQDPGQGLRLIYYSQIVNDFQKGDIAEGYSVSREKKESFPLTVTSAQKNPTAFYLCASSIRTSGSINEQFFGPGTRLTVL.

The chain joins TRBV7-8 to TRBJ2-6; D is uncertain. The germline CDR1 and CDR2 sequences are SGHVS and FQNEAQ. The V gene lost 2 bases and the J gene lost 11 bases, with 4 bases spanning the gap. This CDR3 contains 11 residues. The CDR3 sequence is CASSLSYVLTF. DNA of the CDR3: TGTGCCAGCAGCTTATCGTACGTCCTGACTTTC. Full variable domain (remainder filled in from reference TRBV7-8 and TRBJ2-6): GAGVSQSPRYKVAKRGQDVALRCDPISGHVSLFWYQQALGQGPEFLTYFQNEAQLDKSGLPSDRFFAERPEGSVSTLKIQRTQQEDSAVYLCASSLSYVLTFGAGSRLTVL.

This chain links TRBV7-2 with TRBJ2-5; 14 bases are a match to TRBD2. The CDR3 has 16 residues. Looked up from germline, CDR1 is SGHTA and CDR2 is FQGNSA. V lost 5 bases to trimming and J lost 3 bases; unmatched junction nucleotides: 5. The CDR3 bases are TGTGCCAGCAGCATACCGGGACTAGCGGGAGAAGAGACCCAGTACTTC. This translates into CASSIPGLAGEETQYF.

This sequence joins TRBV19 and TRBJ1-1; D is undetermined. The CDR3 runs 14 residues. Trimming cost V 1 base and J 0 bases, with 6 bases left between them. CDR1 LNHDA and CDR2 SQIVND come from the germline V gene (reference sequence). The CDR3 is CASSIGRVNTEAFF. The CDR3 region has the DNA TGTGCCAGTAGTATAGGACGCGTGAACACTGAAGCTTTCTTT.

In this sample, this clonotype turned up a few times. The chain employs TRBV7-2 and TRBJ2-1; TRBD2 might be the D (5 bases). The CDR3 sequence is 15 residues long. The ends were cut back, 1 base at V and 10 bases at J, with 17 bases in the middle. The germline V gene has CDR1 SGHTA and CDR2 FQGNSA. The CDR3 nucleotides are TGTGCCAGCAGCTTAGGACACAGATCCCGGAGGGAGCAGTTCTTC. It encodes CASSLGHRSRREQFF. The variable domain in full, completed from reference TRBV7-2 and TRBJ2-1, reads GAGVSQSPSNKVTEKGKDVELRCDPISGHTALYWYRQSLGQGLEFLIYFQGNSAPDKSGLPSDRFSAERTGGSVSTLTIQRTQQEDSAVYLCASSLGHRSRREQFFGPGTRLTVL.

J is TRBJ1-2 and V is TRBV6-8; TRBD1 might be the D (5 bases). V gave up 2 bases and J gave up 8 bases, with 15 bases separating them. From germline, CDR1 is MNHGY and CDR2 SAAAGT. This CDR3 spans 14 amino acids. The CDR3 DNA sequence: TGTGCCAGCAGTTACCTTGACAGACTTAGGGGCTACACCTTC. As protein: CASSYLDRLRGYTF.

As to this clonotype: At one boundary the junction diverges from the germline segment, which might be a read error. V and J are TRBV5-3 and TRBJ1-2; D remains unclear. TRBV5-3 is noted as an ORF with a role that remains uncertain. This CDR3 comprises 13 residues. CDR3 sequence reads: CASSLITSSGYTF. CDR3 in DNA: TGTGCCAGCAGCTTGATAACGTCTAGCGGCTACACCTTC.

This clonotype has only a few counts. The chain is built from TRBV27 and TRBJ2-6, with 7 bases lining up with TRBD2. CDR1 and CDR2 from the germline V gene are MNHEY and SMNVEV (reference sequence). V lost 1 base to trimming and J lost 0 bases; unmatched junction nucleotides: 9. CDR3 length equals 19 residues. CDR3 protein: CASSLWGVGRVSGANVLTF. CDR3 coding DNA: TGTGCCAGCAGTTTATGGGGGGTTGGGAGGGTCTCTGGGGCCAACGTCCTGACTTTC.

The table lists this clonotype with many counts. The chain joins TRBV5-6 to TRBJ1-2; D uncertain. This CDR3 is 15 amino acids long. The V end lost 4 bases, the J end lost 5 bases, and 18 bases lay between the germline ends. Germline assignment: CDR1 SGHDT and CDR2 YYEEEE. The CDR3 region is CASSARGRSRYGYTF. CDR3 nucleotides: TGTGCCAGCAGCGCCAGAGGCAGGTCTCGGTATGGCTACACCTTC.

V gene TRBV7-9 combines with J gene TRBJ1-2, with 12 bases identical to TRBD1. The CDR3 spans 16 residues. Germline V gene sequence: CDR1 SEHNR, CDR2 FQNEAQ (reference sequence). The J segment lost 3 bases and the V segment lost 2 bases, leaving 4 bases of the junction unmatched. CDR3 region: CASSLQGTGGDYGYTF. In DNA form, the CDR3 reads TGTGCCAGCAGCTTACAAGGGACAGGGGGCGACTATGGCTACACCTTC.

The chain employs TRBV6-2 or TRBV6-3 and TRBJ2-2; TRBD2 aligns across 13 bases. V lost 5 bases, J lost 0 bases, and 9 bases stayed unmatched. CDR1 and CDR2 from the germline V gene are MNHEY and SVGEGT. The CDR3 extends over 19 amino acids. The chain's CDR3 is CASSPGTSGKTPNTGELFF. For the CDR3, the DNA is TGTGCCAGCAGTCCCGGGACTAGCGGGAAGACCCCGAACACCGGGGAGCTGTTTTTT.

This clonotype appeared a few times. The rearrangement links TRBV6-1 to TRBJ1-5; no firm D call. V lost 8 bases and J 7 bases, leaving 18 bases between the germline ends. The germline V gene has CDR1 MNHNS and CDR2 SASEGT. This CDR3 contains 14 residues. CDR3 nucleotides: TGTGCCAGCTCAGCGGAAGGGCTAAACCAGCCCCAGCATTTT. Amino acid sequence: CASSAEGLNQPQHF.

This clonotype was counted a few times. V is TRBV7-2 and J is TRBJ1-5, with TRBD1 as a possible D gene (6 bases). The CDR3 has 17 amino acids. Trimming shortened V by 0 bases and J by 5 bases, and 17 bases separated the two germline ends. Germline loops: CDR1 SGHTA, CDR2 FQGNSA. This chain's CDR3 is CASSLAWMEGGHQPQHF. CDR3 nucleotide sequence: TGTGCCAGCAGCTTAGCGTGGATGGAGGGGGGGCATCAGCCCCAGCATTTT.

The CDR3: CASTKQGATDTQYF. In DNA, the CDR3 is TGTGCCAGCACAAAACAGGGTGCCACAGATACGCAGTATTTT. The V and J genes are TRBV5-5 and TRBJ2-3; D may be TRBD1 (6 bases). The V end lost 6 bases, the J end lost 2 bases, and 13 bases lay between the germline ends. This CDR3 region has 14 residues. Germline CDR1 is SGHKS and CDR2 is YYEKEE (reference sequence).

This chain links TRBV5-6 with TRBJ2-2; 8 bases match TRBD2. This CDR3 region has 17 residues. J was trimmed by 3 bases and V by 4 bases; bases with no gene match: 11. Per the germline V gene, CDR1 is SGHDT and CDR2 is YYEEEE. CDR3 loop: CASSLVVAGSDTGELFF. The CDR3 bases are TGTGCCAGCAGCCTCGTGGTAGCGGGGTCGGACACCGGGGAGCTGTTTTTT.

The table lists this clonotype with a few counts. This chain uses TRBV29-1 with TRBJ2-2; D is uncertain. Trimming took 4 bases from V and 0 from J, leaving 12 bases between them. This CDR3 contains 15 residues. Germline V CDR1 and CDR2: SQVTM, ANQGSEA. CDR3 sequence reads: CSVVDSAPNTGELFF. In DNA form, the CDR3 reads TGCAGCGTTGTAGATTCAGCTCCGAACACCGGGGAGCTGTTTTTT.

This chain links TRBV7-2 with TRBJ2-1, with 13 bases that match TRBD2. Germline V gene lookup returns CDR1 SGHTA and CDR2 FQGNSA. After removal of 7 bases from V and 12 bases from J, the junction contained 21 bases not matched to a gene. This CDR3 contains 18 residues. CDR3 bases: TGTGCCAGCAACTCCGGGACTAGCGGGACATATCGGGAGGCATCGCAGTTCTTC. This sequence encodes CASNSGTSGTYREASQFF. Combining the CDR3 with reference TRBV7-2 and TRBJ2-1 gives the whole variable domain GAGVSQSPSNKVTEKGKDVELRCDPISGHTALYWYRQSLGQGLEFLIYFQGNSAPDKSGLPSDRFSAERTGGSVSTLTIQRTQQEDSAVYLCASNSGTSGTYREASQFFGPGTRLTVL.

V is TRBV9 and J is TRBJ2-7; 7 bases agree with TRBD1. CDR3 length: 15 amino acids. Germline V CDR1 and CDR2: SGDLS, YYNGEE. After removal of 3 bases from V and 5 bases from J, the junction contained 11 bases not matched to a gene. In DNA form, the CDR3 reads TGTGCCAGCAGCGCGCAAGACAGGGCTGGCCACGAGCAGTACTTC. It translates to CASSAQDRAGHEQYF.

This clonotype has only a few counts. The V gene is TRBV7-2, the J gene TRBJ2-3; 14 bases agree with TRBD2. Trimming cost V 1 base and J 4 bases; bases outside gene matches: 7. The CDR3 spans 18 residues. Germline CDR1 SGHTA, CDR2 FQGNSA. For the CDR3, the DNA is TGTGCCAGCAGCTTAGAAGGGACTAGCGGGAGTCGGGCAGATACGCAGTATTTT. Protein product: CASSLEGTSGSRADTQYF.

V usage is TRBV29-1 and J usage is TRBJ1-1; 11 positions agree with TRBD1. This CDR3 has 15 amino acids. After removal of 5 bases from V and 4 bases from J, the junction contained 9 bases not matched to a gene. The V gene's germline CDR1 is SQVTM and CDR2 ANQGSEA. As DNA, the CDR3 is TGCAGCGTTCTAAATACCGGGACAGGGGGCACTGAAGCTTTCTTT. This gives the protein CSVLNTGTGGTEAFF.